These 10 T cell receptor beta chains share one sample of origin, sequenced in a study of blood T cell repertoires in COVID-19. Method: immunoSEQ multiplex PCR; TCRdb's copy keeps in-frame clones and lacks some. The data show roughly 100,000 clones, around 90% seen once. The sample taken for sequencing was peripheral blood. The receptors derive from a man aged 45 to 65 in a cohort sampled during active COVID-19.

This sequence joins TRBV9 and TRBJ2-7; TRBD2 might be the D (5 bases). The CDR3 loop spans 15 amino acids. V shed 0 bases and J shed 1 base, with 11 bases lying between them. CDR1 is SGDLS, CDR2 YYNGEE, per germline. CDR3 nucleotides: TGTGCCAGCAGCGTAGAAGGGAGATGGTCCTACGAGCAGTACTTC. Its protein is CASSVEGRWSYEQYF. The complete variable domain, with remaining parts taken from reference TRBV9 and TRBJ2-7, reads DSGVTQTPKHLITATGQRVTLRCSPRSGDLSVYWYQQSLDQGLQFLIQYYNGEERAKGNILERFSAQQFPDLHSELNLSSLELGDSALYFCASSVEGRWSYEQYFGPGTRLTVT.

With respect to this clone: At one of its ends the junction is not consistent with the germline gene, which may arise from a read error. Other DNA variants within this sample encode the same CDR3. V is TRBV6-6 and J is TRBJ2-7, with a tentative D call TRBD2 (6 bases). Germline CDR1 MNHNY, CDR2 SVGAGI (reference sequence). The CDR3 sequence is 15 residues long. Written as DNA, the CDR3 is TGCGCCAGCAGTTTCTCGCCGGGAGCCGGGGGCGAGCAGTACTTC. Translated: CASSFSPGAGGEQYF.

The chain uses TRBV3-1 (or the pseudogene TRBV3-2) and TRBJ2-5; 12 nucleotides line up with TRBD1. Trimming removed 5 bases from V and 1 base from J; junction bases left unmatched: 5. CDR3 length: 16 amino acids. CDR1 and CDR2 (germline): LGHDT, YNNKEL (reference sequence). The CDR3 nucleotides read TGTGCCAGCAGCTTCCGGGACAGGGGGCGCCAAGAGACCCAGTACTTC. Amino acids: CASSFRDRGRQETQYF.

The chain uses TRBV30 and TRBJ2-2, with D perhaps matching TRBD1 (5 bases). CDR3 length: 21 amino acids. Trimming took off 0 bases at V and 6 bases at J, with 32 bases between the two ends. The germline CDR1 and CDR2 sequences are GTSNPN and SVGIG (reference sequence). The CDR3 bases are TGTGCCTGGAGTGTTTCGGTCTGTGTCAACAGGTCGGGCCCGGAAGCCGGGGAGCTGTTTTTT. Translation gives CAWSVSVCVNRSGPEAGELFF.

This sequence joins TRBV2 and TRBJ1-5; D uncertain. Germline V gene sequence: CDR1 SNHLY, CDR2 FYNNEI. Between the trimmed V and J ends, which lost 4 bases and 1 base, there was a span of 8 bases. The CDR3 runs to 14 residues. As DNA, the CDR3 is TGTGCCAGCAGTGTTGGGCAGAGCAATCAGCCCCAGCATTTT. Translated: CASSVGQSNQPQHF. The full variable domain, rest sourced from reference TRBV2 and TRBJ1-5, is EPEVTQTPSHQVTQMGQEVILRCVPISNHLYFYWYRQILGQKVEFLVSFYNNEISEKSEIFDDQFSVERPDGSNFTLKIRSTKLEDSAMYFCASSVGQSNQPQHFGDGTRLSIL.

This chain uses TRBV19 with TRBJ2-7; 7 nucleotides align to TRBD2. CDR3 length equals 21 residues. The V and J ends lost 0 bases and 0 bases, in that order; junction bases with no gene match: 20. The germline V gene encodes CDR1 LNHDA and CDR2 SQIVND (reference sequence). CDR3 in amino acids: CASSIDPRGDTTLPSSYEQYV. The CDR3 bases are TGTGCCAGTAGTATAGATCCCCGGGGGGATACTACCTTACCGAGCTCCTACGAGCAGTACGTC.

The V and J genes are TRBV11-2 and TRBJ2-1, with 15 bases matching TRBD2. The germline CDR1 and CDR2 sequences are SGHAT and FQNNGV. The CDR3 has 16 amino acids. J lost 6 bases, V lost 5 bases, and 5 bases had no gene match. Here the CDR3 reads CASSPPGLAGGNEQFF. As DNA, the CDR3 is TGTGCCAGCAGCCCCCCGGGACTAGCGGGGGGCAATGAGCAGTTCTTC.

This clone was detected only once. Here the CDR3 reads CASSDSLQPQHF. CDR3 DNA: TGCGCCAGCAGTGACTCTCTTCAGCCCCAGCATTTT. The J gene is TRBJ1-5, the V gene TRBV10-2, with D uncertain. The CDR3 consists of 12 residues. V shed 3 bases and J shed 6 bases, with 6 bases lying between them. From germline, CDR1 is WSHSY and CDR2 SAAADI.

A single count supports this clone. V gene TRBV19 combines with J gene TRBJ1-1; D is unclear. V was pared by 5 bases and J by 5 bases, with 18 bases between. Germline CDR1 and CDR2: LNHDA and SQIVND (reference sequence). This CDR3 spans 15 amino acids. CDR3 in amino acids: CASSLTGTWGTEAFF. In DNA form, the CDR3 reads TGTGCCAGTAGTTTAACGGGAACTTGGGGAACTGAAGCTTTCTTT.

This clone appeared a single time. The genes are TRBV10-1 and TRBJ2-5; possibly TRBD2 for D (7 bases). The V gene lost 2 bases and the J gene lost 2 bases, with 12 bases spanning the gap. This CDR3 spans 15 amino acids. The germline gives CDR1 WNHNN, CDR2 SYGVQD (reference sequence). The CDR3 DNA is TGCGCCAGCAGTGAGACAGGGAGGGAGCAAGAGACCCAGTACTTC. Amino acids: CASSETGREQETQYF.